Each of the 32 T cell receptor beta chains below was sequenced from the same sample in a study of T cell repertoires in cytomegalovirus infection. TCRdb called the reads again in MiXCR, with one record for every CDR3 protein. The table records hundreds of thousands of distinct CDR3 sequences, more than 20% of them present only once. Sequenced: CD8+ T cells from PBMCs. Receptor source: a human donor in good health (CMV status not recorded). Some clones in this sample may be carry-over from other donors' samples.

This clonotype was seen repeatedly, ten times or more. The rearrangement links TRBV7-9 to TRBJ2-3, with 8 bases that match TRBD2. Germline CDR1 SEHNR, CDR2 FQNEAQ (reference sequence). The CDR3 length is 15 residues. Trimming at V came to 8 bases and at J to 5 bases, leaving 12 bases not matched to a gene. CDR3 in amino acids: CASQPGAGGLDTQYF. CDR3 DNA sequence: TGTGCCAGCCAGCCTGGCGCGGGGGGCCTAGATACGCAGTATTTT. The complete variable domain, with remaining parts taken from reference TRBV7-9 and TRBJ2-3, reads DTGVSQNPRHKITKRGQNVTFRCDPISEHNRLYWYRQTLGQGPEFLTYFQNEAQLEKSRLLSDRFSAERPKGSFSTLEIQRTEQGDSAMYLCASQPGAGGLDTQYFGPGTRLTVL.

In its sample, this clonotype was seen a few times. The CDR3 region has the DNA TGTGCCAGCAGTCAGAGCCAGGGACCCACCCTCTATGGCTACACCTTC. It encodes CASSQSQGPTLYGYTF. This chain connects TRBV12-3 or TRBV12-4 to TRBJ1-2; D possibly corresponds to TRBD1 (5 bases). The CDR3 is made up of 16 amino acids. V was cut by 5 bases and J by 4 bases, with 20 bases left in between.

Concerning this clonotype itself: The junction departs from the called germline gene at one end, perhaps through a read error. The rearrangement uses TRBV5-1 and TRBJ1-1; 10 bases map to TRBD1. The CDR3 has 14 residues. Per the germline V gene, CDR1 is SGHRS and CDR2 is YFSETQ. The CDR3, as DNA: TGTGCCAACAGCTTAGGGACAGGGGCCGCCGGGGCTTTCTTT. This translates into CANSLGTGAAGAFF.

This clonotype was found a few times. The chain links TRBV7-9 to TRBJ1-1; D uncertain. The CDR3 consists of 15 residues. The V end was cut by 1 base, the J end by 6 bases, with 15 bases between. CDR1 SEHNR and CDR2 FQNEAQ come from the germline V gene (reference sequence). The DNA for the CDR3 is TGTGCCAGCAGCTTAGTTGTGAGCCGAACAGCTGAAGCTTTCTTT. Protein product: CASSLVVSRTAEAFF.

The rearrangement joins TRBV5-5 to TRBJ1-1; no definite D call. Germline values: CDR1 SGHKS, CDR2 YYEKEE (reference sequence). The V and J ends lost 1 base and 6 bases respectively, with 13 bases between them. The CDR3 is made up of 14 amino acids. CDR3: CASSLRPNGAEAFF. The DNA for the CDR3 is TGTGCCAGCAGCTTGCGACCTAATGGGGCTGAAGCTTTCTTT.

This clonotype was recorded a few times. The genes are TRBV29-1 and TRBJ1-2, with 11 bases that match TRBD1. The junction had 7 bases not matched to a gene; V was cut back by 6 bases and J by 4 bases. This CDR3 region has 14 residues. Germline values: CDR1 SQVTM, CDR2 ANQGSEA. CDR3 sequence reads: CSVRDRGSVYGYTF. Written as DNA, the CDR3 is TGCAGCGTCAGGGACAGGGGGTCTGTCTATGGCTACACCTTC.

This clonotype has just a few counts. A read error may account for a junction end that differs from germline. This CDR3 reads CASSLAGETGELFF. CDR3 DNA sequence: TGTGCCAGCAGTCTAGCGGGGGAAACCGGGGAGCTGTTTTTT. The chain links TRBV12-3 or TRBV12-4 to TRBJ2-2; 10 positions agree with TRBD2. The CDR3 runs 14 residues.

This chain's CDR3 is CASRGASGGYEQYF. CDR3 nucleotide sequence: TGTGCCAGCAGGGGGGCCAGCGGGGGCTACGAGCAGTACTTC. The rearrangement links TRBV27 to TRBJ2-7; 8 bases line up with TRBD2. Germline values: CDR1 MNHEY, CDR2 SMNVEV (reference sequence). The ends lost 6 bases at V and 3 bases at J; junction bases unmatched: 7. CDR3 length: 14 residues.

This clonotype showed up just a few times. The chain links TRBV14 to TRBJ1-5; 10 nucleotides match TRBD1. Germline CDR1 reads SGHDN; CDR2 reads FVKESK. Trimming at V came to 4 bases and at J to 6 bases, leaving 9 bases not matched to a gene. There are 16 residues in the CDR3. For the CDR3, the DNA is TGTGCCAGCAGCCCCCTTAAGACAGGGGGCGGTCAGCCCCAGCATTTT. This sequence encodes CASSPLKTGGGQPQHF.

In its sample, this clonotype was seen many times. The J gene is TRBJ2-1, the V gene TRBV7-9, with 10 bases matching TRBD2. Germline CDR1 is SEHNR and CDR2 is FQNEAQ (reference sequence). V lost 1 base, J lost 7 bases, and 7 bases stayed unmatched. The CDR3 loop spans 16 amino acids. The CDR3 DNA follows: TGTGCCAGCAGCTTAGTCCGACTAGCGGGCGAGAATGAGCAGTTCTTC. Residues: CASSLVRLAGENEQFF. The whole variable domain, filled in from reference TRBV7-9 and TRBJ2-1, reads DTGVSQNPRHKITKRGQNVTFRCDPISEHNRLYWYRQTLGQGPEFLTYFQNEAQLEKSRLLSDRFSAERPKGSFSTLEIQRTEQGDSAMYLCASSLVRLAGENEQFFGPGTRLTVL.

This clonotype was counted only a few times. The CDR3, as DNA: TGTGCCAGCAGCTTAAGTGTTCCAAATAAATACAATGAGCAGTTCTTC. Translation gives CASSLSVPNKYNEQFF. The rearrangement joins TRBV11-1 to TRBJ2-1, with D unclear. There are 16 residues in the CDR3. CDR1 SGHAT and CDR2 FQDESV come from the germline V gene (reference sequence). V was clipped by 2 bases and J by 4 bases, with 15 bases between them. Based on the CDR3 plus reference TRBV11-1 and TRBJ2-1, the full variable domain is EAEVAQSPRYKITEKSQAVAFWCDPISGHATLYWYRQILGQGPELLVQFQDESVVDDSQLPKDRFSAERLKGVDSTLKIQPAELGDSAMYLCASSLSVPNKYNEQFFGPGTRLTVL.

This clonotype was counted between two and nine times. This chain joins TRBV6-1 and TRBJ2-7; D is unclear. The ends were cut back, 3 bases at V and 2 bases at J, with 2 bases in the middle. This CDR3 has 11 amino acids. Germline-derived CDR1 and CDR2 are MNHNS and SASEGT. This CDR3 reads CASSDAYEQYV. In DNA, the CDR3 is TGTGCCAGCAGTGATGCCTACGAGCAGTACGTC.

The chain joins TRBV20-1 to TRBJ2-1, with TRBD2 matching 11 bases. Germline CDR1 reads DFQATT; CDR2 reads SNEGSKA (reference sequence). The CDR3 spans 16 residues. The trim removed 6 bases at V and 0 bases at J, leaving 7 bases unmatched. The chain's CDR3 is CSAISGGGSSYNEQFF. The CDR3 DNA reads as TGCAGTGCCATTAGCGGGGGGGGCAGCTCCTACAATGAGCAGTTCTTC.

In this sample, this clonotype turned up a few times. CDR3 nucleotides: TGTGCCAGCACTACTCCCACCGGGGAGCTGTTTTTT. As protein: CASTTPTGELFF. The V and J genes are TRBV27 and TRBJ2-2, with D hard to call. Per the germline V gene, CDR1 is MNHEY and CDR2 is SMNVEV (reference sequence). Trimming stripped 7 bases from V and 4 bases from J, with 7 bases between. CDR3 length: 12 amino acids.

This clonotype was seen a handful of times. Here the CDR3 DNA reads TGCAGTGCTAGAGATGTGACAGGGGGAGGCTATAGCAATCAGCCCCAGCATTTT. Protein product: CSARDVTGGGYSNQPQHF. The V and J genes are TRBV20-1 and TRBJ1-5; TRBD1 agrees at 9 bases. In germline, CDR1 is DFQATT, CDR2 SNEGSKA (reference sequence). The CDR3 is made up of 18 amino acids. Trimming at V came to 0 bases and at J to 0 bases, leaving 9 bases not matched to a gene.

V usage is TRBV25-1 and J usage is TRBJ2-1; D ambiguous. Germline V gives CDR1 MGHDK, CDR2 SYGVNS. The CDR3 loop spans 17 amino acids. V gave up 3 bases and J gave up 0 bases, with 15 bases separating them. Here the CDR3 DNA reads TGTGCCAGCAGTGACACAAGGGAATACAGCTCCTACAATGAGCAGTTCTTC. This translates into CASSDTREYSSYNEQFF.

V and J are TRBV6-2 or TRBV6-3 and TRBJ1-1; no clear D gene. CDR1 and CDR2 (germline): MNHEY, SVGEGT. The germline V and J ends were trimmed by 5 bases and 6 bases, with 19 bases remaining between them. This CDR3 comprises 15 residues. The CDR3 spells CASSRPQVPGAEAFF. For the CDR3, the DNA is TGTGCCAGCAGTCGACCCCAGGTCCCCGGAGCTGAAGCTTTCTTT.

This clonotype was recorded at least ten times. The chain links TRBV7-6 to TRBJ2-3; possible D gene TRBD1, 6 bases. CDR3 length: 16 residues. Trimming took 1 base from V and 1 from J, leaving 12 bases between them. Germline values: CDR1 SGHVS, CDR2 FNYEAQ. CDR3 coding DNA: TGTGCCAGCAGCTTAGAACGGACAGATGGCACAGATACGCAGTATTTT. Amino acids: CASSLERTDGTDTQYF.

In its sample, this clonotype was seen a few times. A junction boundary mismatches the germline segment, possibly from a read error. The J gene is TRBJ1-6, the V gene TRBV4-1, with D hard to call. The CDR3 length is 14 residues. CDR1 MGHRA and CDR2 YSYEKL come from the germline V gene. CDR3 in amino acids: CASSQEGINPPLHF. CDR3 bases: TGCGCCAGCAGCCAAGAGGGAATTAATCCACCCCTCCACTTT.

This clonotype was seen many times. The V call is TRBV7-9, the J call TRBJ2-1, with no clear D. The V end was cut by 5 bases, the J end by 8 bases, with 10 bases between. The germline V gene has CDR1 SEHNR and CDR2 FQNEAQ (reference sequence). The CDR3 totals 12 residues. Written as DNA, the CDR3 is TGTGCCAGCAGCGCTGACGGACATGAGCAGTTCTTC. It encodes CASSADGHEQFF.

A remark on this clonotype: Just one base apart from a much larger clone, this may be a read error. J is TRBJ1-2 and V is TRBV11-1, with a weak D call TRBD1 (5 bases). CDR1 and CDR2 from the germline V gene are SGHAT and FQDESV (reference sequence). The V end was cut by 10 bases, the J end by 3 bases, with 12 bases between. The CDR3 is 12 residues long. The CDR3 sequence: CANKGLDYGYTF. The CDR3 nucleotides are TGTGCCAACAAGGGGCTGGACTATGGCTACACCTTC.

Details on this clonotype: Since a much larger clone is just one base distant, this may be a read error. The gene calls are TRBV7-9 and TRBJ2-7; TRBD1 aligns across 7 bases. CDR1 and CDR2 from the germline V gene are SEHNR and FQNEAQ (reference sequence). The length of the CDR3 is 13 residues. The CDR3 DNA follows: TGTGCCAACAGCTCAGGGGGTTTTGCGGAGCAGTACGTC. This encodes CANSSGGFAEQYV.

This clonotype was counted only a few times. The genes are TRBV28 and TRBJ2-5; TRBD1 matches at 8 bases. J gave up 4 bases and V 5 bases, and 9 bases lay outside the gene matches. CDR1 MDHEN and CDR2 SYDVKM come from the germline V gene. The CDR3 has 15 amino acids. The CDR3 reads CASSRTGGVRETQYF. CDR3 sequence (DNA): TGTGCCAGCAGTCGCACAGGGGGAGTAAGAGAGACCCAGTACTTC.

This clonotype has at least ten counts. V is TRBV7-9 and J is TRBJ2-5, with TRBD2 matching over 8 bases. CDR3 length: 16 residues. Germline CDR1 reads SEHNR; CDR2 reads FQNEAQ (reference sequence). The V segment lost 1 base and the J segment 2 bases; nucleotides outside the gene matches: 6. CDR3 sequence (DNA): TGTGCCAGCAGCTTAGGACTGCGGGGGGCTCAAGAGACCCAGTACTTC. Translation: CASSLGLRGAQETQYF. The complete variable domain, with remaining parts taken from reference TRBV7-9 and TRBJ2-5, reads DTGVSQNPRHKITKRGQNVTFRCDPISEHNRLYWYRQTLGQGPEFLTYFQNEAQLEKSRLLSDRFSAERPKGSFSTLEIQRTEQGDSAMYLCASSLGLRGAQETQYFGPGTRLLVL.

V is TRBV7-9 and J is TRBJ2-7; D remains ambiguous. Germline V gene lookup returns CDR1 SEHNR and CDR2 FQNEAQ (reference sequence). Between the trimmed V and J ends, which lost 1 base and 2 bases, there was a span of 9 bases. The CDR3 loop spans 14 amino acids. The CDR3 nucleotides read TGTGCCAGCAGCTTAGACGGTTTCCCCTACGAGCAGTACGTC. It translates to CASSLDGFPYEQYV.

This clonotype was counted ten times or more. The chain is built from TRBV7-8 and TRBJ2-5; TRBD1 might be the D (6 bases). Trimming stripped 5 bases from V and 2 bases from J, with 12 bases between. The germline V gene encodes CDR1 SGHVS and CDR2 FQNEAQ. The CDR3 spans 14 residues. CDR3 in DNA: TGTGCCAGCAGCCCCGGGACATATCAAGAGACCCAGTACTTC. Its protein product is CASSPGTYQETQYF. Together with reference TRBV7-8 and TRBJ2-5, the CDR3 gives the full variable domain: GAGVSQSPRYKVAKRGQDVALRCDPISGHVSLFWYQQALGQGPEFLTYFQNEAQLDKSGLPSDRFFAERPEGSVSTLKIQRTQQEDSAVYLCASSPGTYQETQYFGPGTRLLVL.

This clonotype was counted at least ten times. One end of the junction fails to match germline, which may point to a read error. V usage is TRBV7-7 and J usage is TRBJ2-3, with a possible D match to TRBD1 (6 bases). CDR3 length: 15 amino acids. Per germline, CDR1 SSHAT and CDR2 FNYEAQ (reference sequence). CDR3 sequence: CASSWTDSRTDTQYF. CDR3 DNA sequence: TGTGCTAGCAGCTGGACAGACTCACGCACAGATACGCAGTATTTT.

The J gene is TRBJ1-1, the V gene TRBV20-1, with D possibly matching TRBD1 (5 bases). Trimming removed 1 base from V and 7 bases from J, with 13 bases in between. Germline V lookup: CDR1 DFQATT, CDR2 SNEGSKA (reference sequence). The CDR3 extends over 13 amino acids. The CDR3 protein is CSARGRADSEAFF. CDR3 DNA sequence: TGCAGTGCTAGAGGAAGAGCCGACAGTGAAGCTTTCTTT.

As for this clonotype: A read error may account for a junction end that differs from germline. The chain combines TRBV19 with TRBJ1-2; D is ambiguous. In germline, CDR1 is LNHDA, CDR2 SQIVND (reference sequence). The CDR3 sequence is 14 residues long. CDR3 sequence (DNA): TGTGCCAGTAGCCCACCGGACCGCTACTATGACTACACCTTC. This encodes CASSPPDRYYDYTF. Drawing the rest from reference TRBV19 and TRBJ1-2, the complete variable domain is DGGITQSPKYLFRKEGQNVTLSCEQNLNHDAMYWYRQDPGQGLRLIYYSQIVNDFQKGDIAEGYSVSREKKESFPLTVTSAQKNPTAFYLCASSPPDRYYDYTFGSGTRLTVV.

This clonotype appeared many times. The gene calls are TRBV7-3 and TRBJ2-2, with D perhaps TRBD1 (5 bases). Germline CDR1 and CDR2: SGHTA and FQGTGA. This CDR3 has 17 residues. The germline V and J ends were trimmed by 1 base and 2 bases, with 14 bases remaining between them. The CDR3 protein is CASSLIFTGPNTGELFF. In DNA, the CDR3 is TGTGCCAGCAGCTTAATCTTTACAGGACCAAACACCGGGGAGCTGTTTTTT. Looking up the rest from reference TRBV7-3 and TRBJ2-2 gives the full variable domain: GAGVSQTPSNKVTEKGKYVELRCDPISGHTALYWYRQSLGQGPEFLIYFQGTGAADDSGLPNDRFFAVRPEGSVSTLKIQRTERGDSAVYLCASSLIFTGPNTGELFFGEGSRLTVL.

The sample holds many counts of this clonotype. The rearrangement uses TRBV7-6 and TRBJ1-2, with 9 positions matching TRBD1. Germline V lookup: CDR1 SGHVS, CDR2 FNYEAQ. Unmatched junction bases numbered 8, after V lost 3 bases and J lost 6 bases. The length of the CDR3 is 15 residues. Written as DNA, the CDR3 is TGTGCCAGCAGCTTGGACAGGGGAGGGAAGAATGGCTACACCTTC. As protein: CASSLDRGGKNGYTF. Drawing the rest from reference TRBV7-6 and TRBJ1-2, the complete variable domain is GAGVSQSPRYKVTKRGQDVALRCDPISGHVSLYWYRQALGQGPEFLTYFNYEAQQDKSGLPNDRFSAERPEGSISTLTIQRTEQRDSAMYRCASSLDRGGKNGYTFGSGTRLTVV.

The rearrangement uses TRBV14 and TRBJ2-3; TRBD2 aligns across 9 bases. Germline V gene lookup returns CDR1 SGHDN and CDR2 FVKESK. With 4 bases clipped from V and 2 bases from J, the junction kept 7 bases outside the gene matches. The CDR3 contains 16 residues. The CDR3 DNA is TGTGCCAGCAGCCGATGGCGGGGGGGTCCCACAGATACGCAGTATTTT. Its translation is CASSRWRGGPTDTQYF.